This T cell receptor (beta chain) was sequenced for a study of CD8 T cells in ankylosing spondylitis. V lost 6 bases to trimming and J lost 8 bases; unmatched junction nucleotides: 15. The CDR3 spans 15 residues. General study results and limits: There were earlier reports of some motif variants in reactive arthritis synovial fluid and blood. Disease-linked clones were found to be CD8+ and relatively rare in peripheral blood. Significantly higher representation of disease-linked clones was reported for matched ankylosing spondylitis synovial fluid. Seemingly distinctive of ankylosing spondylitis blood was a TCR beta motif formed by eight highly homologous variants.

Note on this clonotype: Its antigen remains unidentified.

For TCR beta, libraries came from quantitative 5'-RACE with molecular barcodes. A single record per CDR3 protein comes from TCRdb applying MiXCR to the 5' RACE reads. The sample includes 650,000 to 800,000 distinct CDR3 sequences, under 20% seen only once; the top ten take around 20%. This clonotype originated in a male donor with ankylosing spondylitis. The sequenced sample consisted of blood, either unsorted or a sorted T cell fraction (not recorded which). The chain combines TRBV12-3 or TRBV12-4 with TRBJ1-2; TRBD1 aligns across 7 bases. The CDR3 loop is CASRPTNQRGHGYTF. The CDR3 bases are TGTGCCAGCAGACCCACTAACCAGAGGGGGCACGGCTACACCTTC.